These 28 T cell receptor beta chains originate from one sample sequenced in a study of cytomegalovirus exposure and HLA in healthy donors (dated by TCRdb to about 2017). Library prep was done by the immunoSEQ multiplex PCR assay. A mixture of 60 forward primers for TCR Vbeta segments and 13 reverse primers for TCR Jbeta segments was used in the multiplex PCR. The table was pulled from immuneACCESS by TCRdb, which kept in-frame rearrangements only. Such tables lose some clones; where checked, under half of the loss comes from unresolved V genes, and the rest has no known cause. The sample table records under 130,000 clones; roughly 80% of these occur just once. The ten largest clones represent 7.5% to 10% of the sample. Material: PBMCs. Every receptor here comes from a middle-aged woman in good health and CMV-seropositive.

V and J are TRBV11-2 and TRBJ2-2, with 10 bases that match TRBD2. The CDR3 has 13 amino acids. Unmatched junction bases numbered 6, after V lost 11 bases and J lost 6 bases. Germline V gene lookup returns CDR1 SGHAT and CDR2 FQNNGV. CDR3: CAGGLAGAGELFF. DNA for the CDR3: TGTGCCGGGGGGCTAGCGGGAGCCGGGGAGCTGTTTTTT.

The rearrangement links TRBV6-5 to TRBJ2-4, with 7 bases identical to TRBD2. V shed 2 bases, J shed 8 bases, and the junction held 12 bases outside the gene matches. CDR3 length equals 16 residues. Germline V CDR1 and CDR2: MNHEY, SVGAGI. The CDR3 spells CASSYRWGGKRDIQYF. The CDR3 DNA sequence: TGTGCCAGCAGTTACCGGTGGGGGGGGAAGAGAGACATTCAGTACTTC.

This clone was seen a single time. The CDR3 region has the DNA TGTGCCAGCAGCCCCCGATCGCGCGGGGGGCTAAAAGAGACCCAGTACTTC. It codes for CASSPRSRGGLKETQYF. J is TRBJ2-5 and V is TRBV7-2, with 8 bases that match TRBD2. Germline V lookup: CDR1 SGHTA, CDR2 FQGNSA. The CDR3 has 17 residues. V gave up 5 bases and J gave up 3 bases; unmatched junction bases: 14.

This sequence joins TRBV27 and TRBJ2-1; D is undetermined. This CDR3 is built from 15 residues. Germline V CDR1 and CDR2: MNHEY, SMNVEV (reference sequence). V lost 5 bases and J lost 0, with 11 bases in between. Written as DNA, the CDR3 is TGTGCCAGCAGTCTCTACAGTTTCTCCTACAATGAGCAGTTCTTC. This sequence encodes CASSLYSFSYNEQFF.

The chain couples TRBV7-8 to TRBJ2-7; 11 nucleotides line up with TRBD1. V shed 5 bases, J shed 6 bases, and the junction held 9 bases outside the gene matches. The CDR3 runs 15 residues. Germline assignment: CDR1 SGHVS and CDR2 FQNEAQ. For the CDR3, the DNA is TGTGCCAGCAGCCTTGGGACAGGGGGGAGAGGCGAGCAGTACTTC. Translated: CASSLGTGGRGEQYF.

The chain recombines TRBV28 with TRBJ1-1, with TRBD1 matching 9 bases. With V trimmed by 6 bases and J by 1 base, 9 bases remained unmatched. Germline values: CDR1 MDHEN, CDR2 SYDVKM. This CDR3 comprises 16 residues. CDR3 protein: CASSLPLGQGNTEAFF. The CDR3, as DNA: TGTGCCAGCAGCTTGCCCCTGGGACAGGGGAACACTGAAGCTTTCTTT. The variable domain in full, completed from reference TRBV28 and TRBJ1-1, reads DVKVTQSSRYLVKRTGEKVFLECVQDMDHENMFWYRQDPGLGLRLIYFSYDVKMKEKGDIPEGYSVSREKKERFSLILESASTNQTSMYLCASSLPLGQGNTEAFFGQGTRLTVV.

The V call is TRBV27, the J call TRBJ1-6; TRBD1 matches at 9 bases. V was pared by 6 bases and J by 7 bases, with 7 bases of the junction left unmatched. CDR3 length: 15 residues. From germline, CDR1 is MNHEY and CDR2 SMNVEV (reference sequence). For the CDR3, the DNA is TGTGCCAGCAGCCGAGAACAGGGGGCGAATTCACCCCTCCACTTT. Translating gives CASSREQGANSPLHF.

The V call is TRBV7-9, the J call TRBJ2-5; 9 nucleotides line up with TRBD1. The CDR3 extends over 13 amino acids. Losses at the gene ends were 4 bases for V and 4 bases for J; bases not matched to a gene: 1. Germline values: CDR1 SEHNR, CDR2 FQNEAQ (reference sequence). CDR3 region: CASSWDRAETQYF. The CDR3 DNA sequence: TGTGCCAGCAGCTGGGACAGGGCAGAGACCCAGTACTTC. The full variable domain, its missing parts supplied by reference TRBV7-9 and TRBJ2-5, is DTGVSQNPRHKITKRGQNVTFRCDPISEHNRLYWYRQTLGQGPEFLTYFQNEAQLEKSRLLSDRFSAERPKGSFSTLEIQRTEQGDSAMYLCASSWDRAETQYFGPGTRLLVL.

This chain joins TRBV11-2 and TRBJ2-7; a weak D match, TRBD1 (5 bases). Germline CDR1 SGHAT, CDR2 FQNNGV. This CDR3 contains 16 residues. V was pared by 5 bases and J by 0 bases, with 17 bases between. The CDR3 protein is CASSLRPSRGSYEQYF. DNA for the CDR3: TGTGCCAGCAGCCTACGACCGTCAAGGGGCTCCTACGAGCAGTACTTC.

The chain combines TRBV7-4 with TRBJ2-7; 7 bases map to TRBD2. Trimming cost V 8 bases and J 2 bases; bases outside gene matches: 9. Germline V gene sequence: CDR1 SGHVT, CDR2 SQSDAQ. The CDR3 has 14 residues. This CDR3 reads CASLGGAKTYEQYF. The DNA of the CDR3 is TGTGCCAGCCTGGGAGGGGCGAAAACCTACGAGCAGTACTTC.

V gene TRBV25-1 combines with J gene TRBJ2-7; perhaps TRBD1 as D (6 bases). There are 14 residues in the CDR3. V gave up 7 bases and J gave up 2 bases, with 15 bases separating them. The germline V gene encodes CDR1 MGHDK and CDR2 SYGVNS. The CDR3: CASISNRATYEQYF. The CDR3 region has the DNA TGTGCCAGCATTTCGAACAGGGCAACCTACGAGCAGTACTTC.

The gene calls are TRBV2 and TRBJ2-1; D is possibly TRBD2 (6 bases). With 3 bases removed from V and 7 bases from J, the gap between germline ends came to 13 bases. Germline V gene data show CDR1 as SNHLY and CDR2 as FYNNEI. The CDR3 length is 14 residues. The CDR3 DNA reads as TGTGCCAGCAGTGACGTCCGGGACTCAAATGAGCAGTTCTTC. This gives the protein CASSDVRDSNEQFF.

In this sample, this clone turned up a few times. This chain links TRBV6-6 with TRBJ2-7; 7 bases line up with TRBD1. V gave up 2 bases and J gave up 3 bases; unmatched junction bases: 10. Germline V CDR1 and CDR2: MNHNY, SVGAGI (reference sequence). CDR3 length equals 16 residues. CDR3 residues: CASSYPTGVDGYEQYF. DNA of the CDR3: TGTGCCAGCAGTTACCCCACAGGGGTTGATGGCTACGAGCAGTACTTC.

In this sample, this clone turned up a few times. The rearrangement links TRBV27 to TRBJ2-1; TRBD2 matches 12 bases. The CDR3 extends over 15 amino acids. V lost 4 bases and J lost 10; bases outside the gene matches: 8. Germline V gene data show CDR1 as MNHEY and CDR2 as SMNVEV (reference sequence). The CDR3, as DNA: TGTGCCAGCAGTTCCGGGACTAGCGGGCCCCCGGAGCAGTTCTTC. Encoded protein: CASSSGTSGPPEQFF.

In this sample, this clone turned up a few times. The chain carries TRBV6-6 and TRBJ1-2, with a weak D call TRBD1 (6 bases). Trimming cost V 6 bases and J 4 bases, with 18 bases left between them. Germline loops: CDR1 MNHNY, CDR2 SVGAGI (reference sequence). The CDR3 length is 15 residues. The CDR3 region has the DNA TGTGCCAGCAGACGCCTCGTGGGGGCGACCTATGGCTACACCTTC. It codes for CASRRLVGATYGYTF.

The chain has TRBV6-6 and TRBJ2-7, with a tentative D call TRBD2 (5 bases). The CDR3 consists of 15 residues. The germline gives CDR1 MNHNY, CDR2 SVGAGI (reference sequence). V was shortened by 0 bases and J by 3 bases, with 12 bases between the two germline ends. CDR3 coding DNA: TGTGCCAGCAGTTACTCCTACGGGAACAGCTACGAGCAGTACTTC. Translating gives CASSYSYGNSYEQYF.

This clone was seen a few times. CDR3 DNA: TGTGCCACCAGCAGAGATGTGGGGAGGTACGAGCAGTACTTC. The encoded protein is CATSRDVGRYEQYF. The chain links TRBV15 to TRBJ2-7; the D gene is possibly TRBD2 (6 bases). Trimming took 0 bases from V and 4 from J, leaving 10 bases between them. Germline CDR1 is LNHNV and CDR2 is YYDKDF (reference sequence). This CDR3 region has 14 residues.

V and J are TRBV15 and TRBJ1-4; TRBD1 agrees at 7 bases. Germline V CDR1 and CDR2: LNHNV, YYDKDF (reference sequence). V shed 2 bases, J shed 8 bases, and the junction held 8 bases outside the gene matches. The CDR3 length is 15 residues. CDR3 sequence: CATSRNRGPEEKLFF. In nucleotides, the CDR3 is TGTGCCACCAGCAGAAACAGGGGCCCCGAGGAAAAACTGTTTTTT. Based on the CDR3 plus reference TRBV15 and TRBJ1-4, the full variable domain is DAMVIQNPRYQVTQFGKPVTLSCSQTLNHNVMYWYQQKSSQAPKLLFHYYDKDFNNEADTPDNFQSRRPNTSFCFLDIRSPGLGDTAMYLCATSRNRGPEEKLFFGSGTQLSVL.

This rearrangement joins TRBV13 to TRBJ2-7; 7 bases align to TRBD1. The CDR3 covers 14 residues. The V and J ends lost 6 bases and 0 bases, in that order; junction bases with no gene match: 5. Per germline, CDR1 PRHDT and CDR2 FYEKMQ (reference sequence). CDR3 sequence reads: CASRKQGTSYEQYF. The CDR3 nucleotides read TGTGCCAGCAGGAAACAGGGGACCTCCTACGAGCAGTACTTC.

This clone was counted only a few times. The chain carries TRBV18 and TRBJ2-3; TRBD1 might be the D (5 bases). CDR1 and CDR2 (germline): KGHSH, LQKENI. Trimming pared 4 bases from V and 4 bases from J, leaving 21 bases between. CDR3 length: 17 amino acids. CDR3 coding DNA: TGTGCCAGCTCACAAAGAATCCAGGGATTTGGTTCAGATACGCAGTATTTT. Amino acids: CASSQRIQGFGSDTQYF.

V and J are TRBV27 and TRBJ1-2; 7 nucleotides agree with TRBD1. The CDR3 has 15 residues. J gave up 5 bases and V 6 bases, and 12 bases lay outside the gene matches. Germline CDR1 MNHEY, CDR2 SMNVEV (reference sequence). The CDR3 loop reads CASRKDTDRIYGYTF. The CDR3 DNA follows: TGTGCCAGCAGGAAGGATACGGACAGGATTTATGGCTACACCTTC.

The chain is built from TRBV5-1 and TRBJ2-2; D is possibly TRBD2 (6 bases). The CDR3 runs to 15 residues. CDR1 and CDR2 from the germline V gene are SGHRS and YFSETQ. V lost 0 bases, J lost 5 bases, and 11 bases lay in between. The CDR3 coding sequence is TGCGCCAGCAGCTTGGGGGACTTATTAACCGGGGAGCTGTTTTTT. Translated: CASSLGDLLTGELFF.

Only a few counts were recorded for this clone. This chain joins TRBV4-1 and TRBJ2-3, with a possible D match to TRBD2 (5 bases). CDR1 is MGHRA, CDR2 YSYEKL, per germline. The CDR3 totals 14 residues. V was trimmed by 1 base and J by 6 bases, leaving 11 bases between them. CDR3 in DNA: TGCGCCAGCAGCCAAGCGGGATTCGTGGATACGCAGTATTTT. It yields the protein CASSQAGFVDTQYF.

In this sample, this clone turned up once. V gene TRBV4-2 combines with J gene TRBJ1-5, with 10 positions matching TRBD1. V shed 0 bases and J 7 bases; nucleotides not matched to a gene: 6. CDR3 length: 16 amino acids. Germline V lookup: CDR1 LGHNA, CDR2 YNFKEQ. The CDR3 here is CASSQDWTGGRQPQHF. CDR3 bases: TGTGCCAGCAGCCAAGATTGGACAGGGGGTCGGCAGCCCCAGCATTTT.

V is TRBV12-5 and J is TRBJ2-3; 9 bases fit TRBD2. J was trimmed by 6 bases and V by 7 bases; bases with no gene match: 11. The germline gives CDR1 LGHNT, CDR2 FRNRAP. CDR3 length: 15 residues. The CDR3 loop reads CASAPEAGGPDTQYF. The CDR3 coding sequence is TGTGCTAGTGCCCCTGAGGCGGGGGGGCCGGATACGCAGTATTTT.

The V gene is TRBV9, the J gene TRBJ2-5; 12 bases fit TRBD2. In germline, CDR1 is SGDLS, CDR2 YYNGEE. The CDR3 length is 19 residues. With V trimmed by 0 bases and J by 4 bases, 13 bases remained unmatched. The CDR3 nucleotides read TGTGCCAGCAGCGTAGCTATAAGGTCTAGCGGGAGGGCCGGAGAGACCCAGTACTTC. As protein: CASSVAIRSSGRAGETQYF.

CDR3 nucleotides: TGTGCCAGTAGTAGGAAAGCTCGGACAGCCATCTACGAGCAGTACTTC. This encodes CASSRKARTAIYEQYF. The chain carries TRBV19 and TRBJ2-7; possibly TRBD1 for D (6 bases). The CDR3 spans 16 residues. Trimming took off 4 bases at V and 3 bases at J, with 19 bases between the two ends. Germline V gene lookup returns CDR1 LNHDA and CDR2 SQIVND (reference sequence).

This chain uses TRBV5-6 with TRBJ2-2, with TRBD1 as a possible D gene (6 bases). This CDR3 spans 15 amino acids. Germline loops: CDR1 SGHDT, CDR2 YYEEEE. V lost 7 bases and J 1 base, leaving 14 bases between the germline ends. The CDR3 reads CASGTILMNTGELFF. The CDR3 DNA follows: TGTGCCAGCGGGACAATACTTATGAACACCGGGGAGCTGTTTTTT.